The T cell receptor (beta chain) under discussion was sequenced for a study of shared clonotypes between healthy human individuals. Across the study: The cohort comprised a couple of women and a few men. Their ages spanned 18 to 49 years. Three plates each covered CD4 naive and memory; CD8 naive two, CD8 memory one. Whole-study results and caveats: For naive CD4 cells, around 5% of clonotypes were shared across a handful of donors.

Naive CD8 isolation took CD45RO-negative cells positively selected for CCR7 and excluded terminally differentiated effector memory CD45RA+ cells. To note about this clone: Its antigen is not known.

The deep-level immunoSEQ assay was used. The method was immunoSEQ multiplex PCR; TCRdb's version includes in-frame clones alone and lacks a portion of them. The table records about 2.2 million clones, 93% of them present only once. This CDR3 is built from 18 residues. With V trimmed by 5 bases and J by 3 bases, 12 bases remained unmatched. CDR1 and CDR2 (germline): SNHLY, FYNNEI. Input material: naive CD8+ T cells from PBMCs. The rearrangement uses TRBV2 and TRBJ2-3; TRBD2 aligns across 12 bases. The receptor was derived from a man aged 18 to 30 in good health. Some clones in this sample may be carry-over from other donors' samples. For the CDR3, the DNA is TGTGCCAGCAGTACCTCTAGCGGGAGGGCCCGCAGGACAGATACGCAGTATTTT. Residues: CASSTSSGRARRTDTQYF.